Listed below are T cell receptor beta chains from one sample, sequenced in a study of cytomegalovirus exposure and HLA in healthy donors. Sequencing was performed with immunoSEQ multiplex PCR; in TCRdb, only in-frame clones are kept and a portion is missing. This sample has 150,000 to 200,000 clones, with 84% found just once. The specimen sequenced was PBMCs. The source of these receptors is a woman in her twenties or thirties in good health and CMV-seropositive. The CDR3 runs from the conserved cysteine through the conserved F or W. A D gene is named only where the DNA matches it firmly. The size of a clone is reported for some rows only, either as once, few or many, or as a class for expanded clones.

CDR3	DNA	J	V	size	length	D
CASKVPGTFFEKLFF	TGTGCCAGCAAAGTCCCAGGGACATTCTTTGAAAAACTGTTTTTT	TRBJ1-4	TRBV5-8	-	15	-
CASSLIAADTDTQYF	TGTGCCAGCAGCTTGATAGCGGCCGACACAGATACGCAGTATTTT	TRBJ2-3	TRBV5-5	-	15	-
CAISEGLAETDTQYF	TGTGCCATCAGTGAGGGACTAGCGGAAACAGATACGCAGTATTTT	TRBJ2-3	TRBV10-3	-	15	TRBD2
CASSQLGTEAFF	TGTGCCAGCAGCCAACTCGGCACTGAAGCTTTCTTT	TRBJ1-1	TRBV5-6	-	12	-
CASSTSGSMDEQYF	TGTGCCAGCAGTACTAGCGGGTCTATGGACGAGCAGTACTTC	TRBJ2-7	TRBV27	-	14	TRBD2
CASRLQGAKAFF	TGTGCCAGCAGACTTCAGGGGGCAAAAGCTTTCTTT	TRBJ1-1	TRBV6-5	once	12	TRBD1
CASSFWTGGNQPQHF	TGTGCCAGCAGCTTCTGGACAGGGGGCAACCAGCCCCAGCATTTT	TRBJ1-5	TRBV5-6	few	15	TRBD1
CASSLEDRPQDTQYF	TGCGCCAGCAGCTTGGAGGACAGACCCCAAGATACGCAGTATTTT	TRBJ2-3	TRBV5-1	-	15	-
CASSLLPFSAGEQFF	TGTGCCAGCAGCTTGCTCCCATTCTCCGCGGGTGAGCAGTTCTTC	TRBJ2-1	TRBV5-6	-	15	-
CASSLGQAGELFF	TGTGCCAGCTCCCTTGGACAGGCCGGGGAGCTGTTTTTT	TRBJ2-2	TRBV18	-	13	TRBD1
CASSYGAGGSYEQYF	TGTGCCAGCAGTTACGGGGCAGGGGGTTCCTACGAGCAGTACTTC	TRBJ2-7	TRBV11-2	-	15	TRBD1
CASSADRNTEAFF	TGTGCCAGCAGCGCCGACAGGAACACTGAAGCTTTCTTT	TRBJ1-1	TRBV6-4	few	13	-
CASSYSMGVNSYEQYF	TGTGCCAGCAGTTACTCGATGGGAGTTAACTCCTACGAGCAGTACTTC	TRBJ2-7	TRBV6-5	-	16	-
CASSGNRAGGVRAFF	TGTGCCAGCAGTGGAAATCGAGCAGGGGGTGTTAGAGCTTTCTTT	TRBJ1-1	TRBV2	-	15	TRBD1
CASSQGTGQYEQYF	TGTGCCAGCAGCCAAGGAACGGGACAGTACGAGCAGTACTTC	TRBJ2-7	TRBV4-2	once	14	TRBD1
CASRPTVSYGYTF	TGCGCCAGCCGGCCGACAGTATCCTATGGCTACACCTTC	TRBJ1-2	TRBV5-1	-	13	-
CASSRGGTGTGELFF	TGTGCCAGCAGTCGTGGCGGGACAGGCACCGGGGAGCTGTTTTTT	TRBJ2-2	TRBV6-5	-	15	TRBD1
CAWSNNRDTEAFF	TGTGCCTGGAGTAACAACAGGGACACTGAAGCTTTCTTT	TRBJ1-1	TRBV30	-	13	-